The 23 T cell receptor beta chains listed next were all sequenced from one sample in a study of neurological immune-mediated disorders. MiXCR was run by TCRdb on the 5' RACE reads, yielding one entry per CDR3 protein. The table lists roughly 50,000 distinct CDR3 sequences, more than 20% of them singletons. Sequencing used PBMCs. These receptor sequences come from a woman aged 70 to 79 in good health.

This clonotype was detected many times. This sequence joins TRBV5-1 and TRBJ1-3, with 7 nucleotides matching TRBD1. This CDR3 comprises 15 residues. Germline V lookup: CDR1 SGHRS, CDR2 YFSETQ. V lost 4 bases to trimming and J lost 2 bases; unmatched junction nucleotides: 6. CDR3 nucleotide sequence: TGCGCCAGCAGCACTACTGGACAGGCTGGAAACACCATATATTTT. This codes for CASSTTGQAGNTIYF.

The rearrangement joins TRBV7-8 to TRBJ1-1, with D perhaps matching TRBD1 (5 bases). The CDR3 has 15 residues. V lost 1 base and J 8 bases, leaving 17 bases between the germline ends. In germline, CDR1 is SGHVS, CDR2 FQNEAQ. CDR3 in amino acids: CASSLVLDSTAEAFF. DNA of the CDR3: TGTGCCAGCAGCTTAGTACTAGACTCGACAGCCGAAGCTTTCTTT.

The rearrangement uses TRBV5-8 and TRBJ2-1; weak D call: TRBD1 (5 bases). V shed 5 bases and J shed 4 bases, with 7 bases lying between them. CDR3 length equals 12 residues. Germline V gene data show CDR1 as SGHTS and CDR2 as YDEGEE. CDR3 region: CASRDRYNEQFF. CDR3 nucleotide sequence: TGTGCCAGCAGAGACAGATACAATGAGCAGTTCTTC.

This clonotype was found many times. The chain recombines TRBV27 with TRBJ2-7; 8 positions match TRBD2. This CDR3 comprises 14 residues. V dropped 6 bases and J dropped 0; count of bases not matched to a gene: 4. Germline V lookup: CDR1 MNHEY, CDR2 SMNVEV (reference sequence). CDR3 nucleotide sequence: TGTGCCAGCAGGCGGGGGGTGGGCTCCTACGAGCAGTACTTC. It is translated as CASRRGVGSYEQYF.

This clonotype was observed at least ten times. The chain carries TRBV7-2 and TRBJ2-7, with D perhaps given as TRBD1 or TRBD2 (5 bases each). Deletions cut 5 bases from V and 3 bases from J, with 11 bases between. The CDR3 loop spans 13 amino acids. Germline CDR1 reads SGHTA; CDR2 reads FQGNSA. Written as DNA, the CDR3 is TGTGCCAGCAGCACGGGACCGATCTACGAGCAGTACTTC. Its translation: CASSTGPIYEQYF. Using reference TRBV7-2 and TRBJ2-7 for the parts outside the CDR3, the full variable domain is GAGVSQSPSNKVTEKGKDVELRCDPISGHTALYWYRQSLGQGLEFLIYFQGNSAPDKSGLPSDRFSAERTGGSVSTLTIQRTQQEDSAVYLCASSTGPIYEQYFGPGTRLTVT.

This clonotype was seen repeatedly, ten times or more. V and J are TRBV20-1 and TRBJ1-5, with a weak D call TRBD1 (5 bases). The V gene lost 1 base and the J gene lost 3 bases, with 19 bases spanning the gap. CDR3 length: 17 amino acids. Germline V gives CDR1 DFQATT, CDR2 SNEGSKA (reference sequence). DNA for the CDR3: TGCAGTGCTAGAGGCGCCAACCAAGGGGAAATCAATCAGCCCCAGCATTTT. As protein: CSARGANQGEINQPQHF.

This clonotype showed up many times. J is TRBJ2-1 and V is TRBV6-6; 10 bases agree with TRBD2. The V gene's germline CDR1 is MNHNY and CDR2 SVGAGI (reference sequence). The V segment lost 3 bases and the J segment 9 bases; nucleotides outside the gene matches: 8. CDR3 length equals 15 residues. CDR3 bases: TGTGCCAGCAGTTATGGCCTAGCGGGAGAGGCTGAGCAGTTCTTC. Its protein product is CASSYGLAGEAEQFF.

This clonotype has a count of ten or more. The chain employs TRBV5-1 and TRBJ2-2; 7 bases align to TRBD2. The CDR3 sequence is 14 residues long. Looked up from germline, CDR1 is SGHRS and CDR2 is YFSETQ. J gave up 6 bases and V 3 bases, and 5 bases lay outside the gene matches. This chain's CDR3 is CASSSRGDPGELFF. The DNA for the CDR3 is TGCGCCAGCAGCTCCCGGGGGGATCCCGGGGAGCTGTTTTTT.

This clonotype was recorded many times. This chain links TRBV4-1 with TRBJ2-3; D gene ambiguous. V shed 0 bases and J shed 4 bases, with 11 bases lying between them. The CDR3 runs to 15 residues. From germline, CDR1 is MGHRA and CDR2 YSYEKL. The CDR3 loop reads CASSQDRPPPDTQYF. CDR3 DNA sequence: TGCGCCAGCAGCCAAGACCGACCCCCGCCAGATACGCAGTATTTT.

This clonotype was counted ten times or more. The chain employs TRBV20-1 and TRBJ2-7; the match to TRBD1 covers 10 bases. Germline CDR1 and CDR2: DFQATT and SNEGSKA (reference sequence). V was pared by 0 bases and J by 6 bases, with 11 bases of the junction left unmatched. The CDR3 is 16 residues long. The CDR3 DNA reads TGCAGTGCTAGAGACCATAACTCCGGGACAGGGGTCGAGCAGTACTTC. Protein: CSARDHNSGTGVEQYF.

The chain links TRBV19 to TRBJ2-2, with a tentative D call TRBD2 (6 bases). CDR3 length: 14 amino acids. Trimming pared 6 bases from V and 2 bases from J, leaving 10 bases between. Per germline, CDR1 LNHDA and CDR2 SQIVND (reference sequence). CDR3 sequence: CASRLAANTGELFF. CDR3 in DNA: TGTGCCAGTAGACTAGCCGCTAACACCGGGGAGCTGTTTTTT.

The V and J genes are TRBV18 and TRBJ2-5; D call uncertain. Per germline, CDR1 KGHSH and CDR2 LQKENI. V was clipped by 8 bases and J by 6 bases, with 16 bases between them. CDR3 length: 13 residues. CDR3 DNA: TGTGCCAGCGCTGATTTGACTGGAAAGACCCAGTACTTC. Protein sequence: CASADLTGKTQYF.

The CDR3 loop reads CASSGFDEQFF. Here the CDR3 DNA reads TGTGCCAGCTCAGGGTTCGATGAGCAGTTCTTC. V and J are TRBV2 and TRBJ2-1; possibly TRBD1 for D (5 bases). The CDR3 totals 11 residues. Germline CDR1 SNHLY, CDR2 FYNNEI. V lost 8 bases to trimming and J lost 8 bases, with 10 bases between them.

This clonotype has just a few counts. The chain links TRBV4-3 to TRBJ2-3; the D gene is possibly TRBD2 (6 bases). In germline, CDR1 is LGHNA, CDR2 YSLEER. V was clipped by 5 bases and J by 2 bases, with 20 bases between them. This CDR3 region has 17 residues. The CDR3 DNA sequence: TGCGCCAGCAGCGATGGGACTTCCCCTCAAGACACAGATACGCAGTATTTT. Translating gives CASSDGTSPQDTDTQYF.

Points on this clonotype: A much larger clone differs from this one at a single base, so this may be a read error. V gene TRBV7-2 combines with J gene TRBJ1-1; possibly TRBD1 for D (6 bases). CDR3 length: 14 residues. Trimming shortened V by 5 bases and J by 5 bases, and 15 bases separated the two germline ends. CDR1 and CDR2 (germline): SGHTA, FQGNSA. DNA of the CDR3: TGTGCCAGCAGCATATACAGGGTATGGACTGAAGCTTTCTTT. Protein product: CASSIYRVWTEAFF.

The chain is built from TRBV20-1 and TRBJ1-4; 10 bases fit TRBD1. The CDR3 totals 14 residues. Germline CDR1 and CDR2: DFQATT and SNEGSKA (reference sequence). V gave up 6 bases and J gave up 8 bases; unmatched junction bases: 9. The CDR3 nucleotides read TGCAGTGCGAAGAGGGGGACAGGGGACGAAAAACTGTTTTTT. This sequence encodes CSAKRGTGDEKLFF.

This clonotype has more than one count but fewer than ten. The chain uses TRBV5-4 and TRBJ2-2; 14 positions match TRBD2. The CDR3 length is 15 residues. V lost 6 bases to trimming and J lost 6 bases; unmatched junction nucleotides: 4. Per germline, CDR1 SGHNT and CDR2 YYREEE (reference sequence). The DNA for the CDR3 is TGTGCCAGCATCGGGACTAGCGGGAGCGCCGGGGAGCTGTTTTTT. Amino acids: CASIGTSGSAGELFF.

This chain links TRBV5-1 with TRBJ1-4; D uncertain. The germline gives CDR1 SGHRS, CDR2 YFSETQ. V gave up 4 bases and J gave up 7 bases, with 17 bases separating them. CDR3 length: 15 amino acids. The CDR3 bases are TGCGCCAGCAGCCCGGGAAGCGGACGCGGTGAAAAACTGTTTTTT. The encoded protein is CASSPGSGRGEKLFF.

This clonotype was seen ten or more times. The chain uses TRBV5-1 and TRBJ2-2; 12 bases line up with TRBD2. The CDR3 is 16 amino acids. V dropped 4 bases and J dropped 8; count of bases not matched to a gene: 9. CDR1 and CDR2 from the germline V gene are SGHRS and YFSETQ. The CDR3 bases are TGCGCCAGCAGCCTTCTAGCGGGAGGGCCATCGGGGGAGCTGTTTTTT. Its translation is CASSLLAGGPSGELFF. The variable domain in full, with the rest retrieved from reference TRBV5-1 and TRBJ2-2, is KAGVTQTPRYLIKTRGQQVTLSCSPISGHRSVSWYQQTPGQGLQFLFEYFSETQRNKGNFPGRFSGRQFSNSRSEMNVSTLELGDSALYLCASSLLAGGPSGELFFGEGSRLTVL.

This clonotype turned up a few times. V usage is TRBV29-1 and J usage is TRBJ2-3, with D possibly being TRBD1 (6 bases). CDR1 and CDR2 from the germline V gene are SQVTM and ANQGSEA. CDR3 length: 11 amino acids. V lost 7 bases and J 8 bases, leaving 13 bases between the germline ends. This CDR3 reads CSAETGLTQYF. CDR3 DNA sequence: TGCAGCGCTGAGACAGGTCTTACGCAGTATTTT.

This clonotype was seen many times. The chain joins TRBV7-9 to TRBJ1-2; possibly TRBD1 for D (5 bases). V shed 1 base and J shed 7 bases, with 16 bases lying between them. The CDR3 loop spans 15 amino acids. Per germline, CDR1 SEHNR and CDR2 FQNEAQ (reference sequence). The CDR3 DNA reads as TGTGCCAGCAGCTTAGGCGGGGACCCGCTGGCTGGCTACACCTTC. Its protein product is CASSLGGDPLAGYTF.

Many counts were recorded for this clonotype. The rearrangement uses TRBV7-2 and TRBJ2-5; TRBD1 matches at 7 bases. J lost 5 bases, V lost 3 bases, and 3 bases had no gene match. This CDR3 is built from 13 residues. Germline values: CDR1 SGHTA, CDR2 FQGNSA. CDR3 region: CASSLGQQETQYF. CDR3 nucleotides: TGTGCCAGCAGCTTGGGACAGCAGGAGACCCAGTACTTC. The variable domain in full, completed from reference TRBV7-2 and TRBJ2-5, reads GAGVSQSPSNKVTEKGKDVELRCDPISGHTALYWYRQSLGQGLEFLIYFQGNSAPDKSGLPSDRFSAERTGGSVSTLTIQRTQQEDSAVYLCASSLGQQETQYFGPGTRLLVL.

This clonotype was counted many times. The rearrangement joins TRBV5-5 to TRBJ2-1; 7 bases are a match to TRBD2. The trim removed 2 bases at V and 5 bases at J, leaving 10 bases unmatched. This CDR3 contains 16 residues. Germline values: CDR1 SGHKS, CDR2 YYEKEE (reference sequence). CDR3 DNA: TGTGCCAGCAGCTTAATGCGGGAGCAGTATGACAATGAGCAGTTCTTC. Translation: CASSLMREQYDNEQFF.